This T cell receptor beta chain was identified during a study of cytomegalovirus exposure and HLA in healthy donors. Use of 60 Vbeta and 13 Jbeta primers characterized the PCR. Some clones are missing from TCRdb's copy, which holds only in-frame ones; the method was immunoSEQ multiplex PCR. The data show 110,000 or so clones, 75% seen once. Germline V gene sequence: CDR1 WNHNN, CDR2 SYGVQD (reference sequence). The CDR3 contains 14 residues. V lost 0 bases and J 2 bases, leaving 8 bases between the germline ends. The sample taken for sequencing was PBMCs. J is TRBJ2-7 and V is TRBV10-1; a weak D match, TRBD1 (6 bases). The receptor was derived from a man in his forties in good health and CMV-seronegative. CDR3 bases: TGCGCCAGCAGTGAGTCGGACAGAACCTACGAGCAGTACTTC. It encodes CASSESDRTYEQYF.